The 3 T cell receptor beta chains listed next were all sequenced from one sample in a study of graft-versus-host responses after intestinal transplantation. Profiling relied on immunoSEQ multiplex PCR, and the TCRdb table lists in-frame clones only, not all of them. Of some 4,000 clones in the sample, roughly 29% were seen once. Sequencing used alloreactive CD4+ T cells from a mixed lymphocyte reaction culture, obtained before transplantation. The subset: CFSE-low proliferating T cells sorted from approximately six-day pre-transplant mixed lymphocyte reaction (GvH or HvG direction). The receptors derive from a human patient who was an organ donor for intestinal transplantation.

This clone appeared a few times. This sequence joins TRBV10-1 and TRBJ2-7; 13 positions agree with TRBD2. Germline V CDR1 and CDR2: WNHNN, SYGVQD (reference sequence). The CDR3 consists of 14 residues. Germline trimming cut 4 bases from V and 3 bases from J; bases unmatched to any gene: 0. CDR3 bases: TGCGCCAGCAGTGGACTAGCGGGGGGCTACGAGCAGTACTTC. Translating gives CASSGLAGGYEQYF.

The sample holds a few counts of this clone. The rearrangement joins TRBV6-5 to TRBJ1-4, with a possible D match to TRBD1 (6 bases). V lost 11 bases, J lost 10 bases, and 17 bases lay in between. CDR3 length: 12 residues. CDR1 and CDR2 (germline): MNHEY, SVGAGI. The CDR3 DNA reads TGTGCCTATAGGAGTAAGACAGGAAAACTGTTTTTT. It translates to CAYRSKTGKLFF.

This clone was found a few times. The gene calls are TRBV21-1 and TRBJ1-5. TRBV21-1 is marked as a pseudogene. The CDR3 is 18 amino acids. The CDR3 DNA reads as TGTGCCAGCAGCAAAGAGCGAGGCCACCAATATAGCAATCAGCCCCAGCATTTT. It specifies CASSKERGHQYSNQPQHF.